These 17 T cell receptor beta chains came from one sample sequenced in a study of T-cell memory formation after mild COVID-19. TCRdb re-called the 5' RACE reads with MiXCR, one entry per CDR3 protein. The sample records about 400,000 distinct CDR3 sequences, approximately 15% being singletons. Sequences were obtained from PBMCs or a T cell subset sorted from them (not recorded which). All receptors come from a man between 18 and 35 years old who had mild COVID-19 (a few samples of this study predate the infection). Cell type and time point are not known.

This clonotype was found a few times. The V and J genes are TRBV7-2 and TRBJ1-5, with D uncertain. This CDR3 has 15 amino acids. Trimming stripped 0 bases from V and 3 bases from J, with 9 bases between. CDR1 and CDR2 (germline): SGHTA, FQGNSA. CDR3 loop: CASSLAAVYNQPQHF. Here the CDR3 DNA reads TGTGCCAGCAGCTTAGCGGCCGTTTACAATCAGCCCCAGCATTTT.

The rearrangement uses TRBV20-1 and TRBJ2-7; D could derive from TRBD1 or TRBD2 (6 bases each). This CDR3 is 14 amino acids long. With 6 bases removed from V and 3 bases from J, the gap between germline ends came to 18 bases. Germline V gene sequence: CDR1 DFQATT, CDR2 SNEGSKA (reference sequence). The chain's CDR3 is CSAHDTGAFYEQYF. In DNA, the CDR3 is TGCAGTGCCCACGACACGGGGGCCTTCTACGAGCAGTACTTC.

The V gene is TRBV7-2, the J gene TRBJ2-3; TRBD2 matches 9 bases. After removal of 3 bases from V and 0 bases from J, the junction contained 7 bases not matched to a gene. The CDR3 has 17 residues. Germline CDR1 and CDR2: SGHTA and FQGNSA. DNA for the CDR3: TGTGCCAGCAGCTTTGGGGGCGGGGGGGTCAGCACAGATACGCAGTATTTT. Translating it yields CASSFGGGGVSTDTQYF.

V and J are TRBV6-2 or TRBV6-3 and TRBJ2-3; 7 bases map to TRBD1. Germline CDR1 and CDR2: MNHEY and SVGEGT. V shed 4 bases, J shed 0 bases, and the junction held 22 bases outside the gene matches. This CDR3 has 21 residues. The CDR3 DNA is TGTGCCAGCAGTTCCCTCTCCGGTTGGGTCTCAGGGGGACCTAGCACAGATACGCAGTATTTT. It encodes CASSSLSGWVSGGPSTDTQYF.

The chain uses TRBV11-1 and TRBJ2-1; 7 bases match TRBD1. The CDR3 is made up of 14 amino acids. CDR1 SGHAT and CDR2 FQDESV come from the germline V gene (reference sequence). V gave up 3 bases and J gave up 4 bases; unmatched junction bases: 3. This CDR3 reads CASSFYRGYNEQFF. CDR3 nucleotides: TGTGCCAGCAGCTTCTACAGGGGATACAATGAGCAGTTCTTC.

This clonotype was counted between two and nine times. The V call is TRBV15, the J call TRBJ2-1, with TRBD1 matching 8 bases. The junction had 5 bases not matched to a gene; V was cut back by 3 bases and J by 4 bases. The CDR3 spans 15 residues. From germline, CDR1 is LNHNV and CDR2 YYDKDF (reference sequence). CDR3 DNA sequence: TGTGCCACCAGCAGGGAGGGGACAGGTTACAATGAGCAGTTCTTC. Protein sequence: CATSREGTGYNEQFF.

The chain combines TRBV3-1 with TRBJ2-2, with a tentative D call TRBD2 (5 bases). This CDR3 contains 16 residues. The germline gives CDR1 LGHDT, CDR2 YNNKEL (reference sequence). V was pared by 4 bases and J by 1 base, with 13 bases between. CDR3 loop: CASSPPFGGNTGELFF. The CDR3 region has the DNA TGTGCCAGCAGCCCACCTTTCGGAGGGAACACCGGGGAGCTGTTTTTT.

This sequence joins TRBV24-1 and TRBJ1-4, with a tentative D call TRBD1 (5 bases). CDR1 is KGHDR, CDR2 SFDVKD, per germline. The CDR3 is made up of 15 amino acids. The V and J ends lost 7 bases and 8 bases respectively, with 19 bases between them. The CDR3 loop reads CATSDPGHNPEKLFF. In nucleotides, the CDR3 is TGTGCCACCAGCGACCCGGGGCACAATCCGGAAAAACTGTTTTTT.

This CDR3 is CASSPRGPIRGSPLHF. CDR3 coding DNA: TGCGCCAGCAGCCCCCGGGGTCCTATCCGGGGTTCACCCCTCCACTTT. This chain links TRBV5-1 with TRBJ1-6; the D is unclear. The V gene's germline CDR1 is SGHRS and CDR2 YFSETQ. The V end was cut by 4 bases, the J end by 9 bases, with 20 bases between. This CDR3 is built from 16 residues. Together with reference TRBV5-1 and TRBJ1-6, the CDR3 gives the full variable domain: KAGVTQTPRYLIKTRGQQVTLSCSPISGHRSVSWYQQTPGQGLQFLFEYFSETQRNKGNFPGRFSGRQFSNSRSEMNVSTLELGDSALYLCASSPRGPIRGSPLHFGNGTRLTVT.

This clonotype was seen a handful of times. The CDR3 DNA reads TGTGCCAGCAGCTTAGCCGGGGGGCCCTCTTCCAATCAGCCCCAGCATTTT. Amino acid sequence: CASSLAGGPSSNQPQHF. The gene calls are TRBV7-8 and TRBJ1-5; possibly TRBD1 for D (6 bases). Trimming stripped 0 bases from V and 3 bases from J, with 15 bases between. The CDR3 sequence is 17 residues long. CDR1 is SGHVS, CDR2 FQNEAQ, per germline.

This clonotype was detected a few times. At one of its ends the junction is not consistent with the germline gene, which may arise from a read error. This chain connects TRBV7-7 to TRBJ2-4; no reliable D call. There are 17 residues in the CDR3. Germline CDR1 and CDR2: SSHAT and FNYEAQ (reference sequence). The CDR3 loop is CASSLAEEQSTKNIQYF. Here the CDR3 DNA reads TGTGCTAGCAGCTTAGCCGAGGAACAGAGTACCAAAAACATTCAGTACTTC.

This clonotype was observed a few times. The J gene is TRBJ2-5, the V gene TRBV6-6; 12 nucleotides line up with TRBD2. Trimming at V came to 6 bases and at J to 2 bases, leaving 7 bases not matched to a gene. CDR1 MNHNY and CDR2 SVGAGI come from the germline V gene (reference sequence). CDR3 length: 16 amino acids. CDR3 nucleotides: TGTGCCAGCAGAGTCCGGACTAGCGGGATACAAGAGACCCAGTACTTC. Translating gives CASRVRTSGIQETQYF.

The rearrangement joins TRBV14 to TRBJ2-3, with TRBD2 as a possible D gene (6 bases). CDR1 is SGHDN and CDR2 is FVKESK in the germline V gene. Trimming shortened V by 0 bases and J by 3 bases, and 10 bases separated the two germline ends. The CDR3 has 15 amino acids. The CDR3 bases are TGTGCCAGCAGCCAAGACGGTGGGAGGACAGATACGCAGTATTTT. Its translation: CASSQDGGRTDTQYF.

This clonotype has more than one count but fewer than ten. The chain couples TRBV6-5 to TRBJ2-1; 11 bases are a match to TRBD2. This CDR3 comprises 19 residues. Germline CDR1 MNHEY, CDR2 SVGAGI. Trimming took 0 bases from V and 6 from J; bases not matched to a gene: 13. The CDR3 sequence is CASSYSRLAGGRGANEQFF. As DNA, the CDR3 is TGTGCCAGCAGTTACTCTCGGCTAGCGGGGGGCCGGGGCGCCAATGAGCAGTTCTTC.

This clonotype was counted at least ten times. The V and J genes are TRBV4-1 and TRBJ1-2, with D tentatively TRBD1 (6 bases). V was clipped by 4 bases and J by 0 bases, with 18 bases between them. CDR3 length: 17 residues. Germline-derived CDR1 and CDR2 are MGHRA and YSYEKL. The CDR3 here is CASSLIGGRGTNYGYTF. The CDR3 bases are TGCGCCAGCAGCCTTATCGGGGGCAGGGGAACTAACTATGGCTACACCTTC.

The J gene is TRBJ1-5, the V gene TRBV6-4; D is undetermined. The germline CDR1 and CDR2 sequences are MRHNA and SNTAGT. The CDR3 loop spans 14 amino acids. V gave up 6 bases and J gave up 2 bases, with 11 bases separating them. CDR3 region: CASSGEAGNQPQHF. CDR3 bases: TGTGCCAGCAGCGGGGAAGCAGGCAATCAGCCCCAGCATTTT.

The chain employs TRBV12-3 or TRBV12-4 and TRBJ2-3; the D gene could be TRBD1 or TRBD2 (5 bases each). Trimming took 9 bases from V and 4 from J, leaving 11 bases between them. The CDR3 contains 12 residues. In DNA, the CDR3 is TGTGCCAGTCGGGACGGCTCAGATACGCAGTATTTT. This encodes CASRDGSDTQYF.